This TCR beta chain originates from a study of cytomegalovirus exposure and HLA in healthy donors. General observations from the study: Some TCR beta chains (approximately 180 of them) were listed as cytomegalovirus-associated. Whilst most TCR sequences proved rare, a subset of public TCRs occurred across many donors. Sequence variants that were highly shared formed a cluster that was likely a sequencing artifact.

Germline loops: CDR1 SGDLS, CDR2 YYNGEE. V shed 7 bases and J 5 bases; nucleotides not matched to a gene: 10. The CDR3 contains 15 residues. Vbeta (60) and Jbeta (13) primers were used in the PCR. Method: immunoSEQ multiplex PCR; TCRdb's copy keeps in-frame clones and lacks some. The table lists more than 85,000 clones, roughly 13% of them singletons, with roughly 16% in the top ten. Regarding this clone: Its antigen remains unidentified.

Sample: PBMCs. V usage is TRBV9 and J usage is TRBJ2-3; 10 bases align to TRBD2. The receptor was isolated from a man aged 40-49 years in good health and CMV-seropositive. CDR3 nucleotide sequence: TGTGCCAGCGGTAAGCGGGAGGGCCAAGGAGATACGCAGTATTTT. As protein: CASGKREGQGDTQYF.